This T cell receptor (beta chain) was captured in a study of cytomegalovirus exposure and HLA in healthy donors. Assay used: immunoSEQ multiplex PCR; TCRdb lists only in-frame clones, some missing. Of 60,000 to 75,000 clones listed, roughly 94% are singletons. The CDR3 contains 13 residues. V was shortened by 3 bases and J by 4 bases, with 10 bases between the two germline ends. Germline V gene data show CDR1 as SQVTM and CDR2 as ANQGSEA. Sequencing used PBMCs. This chain links TRBV29-1 with TRBJ1-3, with D hard to call. The TCR was taken from a woman between 18 and 29 years old in good health and CMV-seropositive. CDR3 DNA: TGCAGCGTTGATAGTCCCCGGGGAAACACCATATATTTT. It translates to CSVDSPRGNTIYF. Complete variable domain (other parts from reference TRBV29-1 and TRBJ1-3): SAVISQKPSRDICQRGTSLTIQCQVDSQVTMMFWYRQQPGQSLTLIATANQGSEATYESGFVIDKFPISRPNLTFSTLTVSNMSPEDSSIYLCSVDSPRGNTIYFGEGSWLTVV.